The rows below give T cell receptor beta chains drawn from one sample of a study of spatial heterogeneity in lung cancer. TCRdb re-derived calls from the 5' RACE reads in MiXCR, one entry per CDR3 protein. The sample has more than 35,000 distinct CDR3 sequences; around 5.2% are singletons. This sample comprised PBMCs, obtained at surgery. These receptors were taken from a female donor with early-stage non-small cell lung cancer. CDR3s include the opening cysteine and the closing phenylalanine or tryptophan.

TRBV6-1 CASSDIGYTGSNYGYTF
TRBV11-3 CASSRGTSGSTDTQYF
TRBV5-1 CASSWYRDSQETQYF
TRBV7-2 CASSLAGTSPETQYF
TRBV7-2 CASSLLGQGGETQYF
TRBV5-1 CASTPELPGDNEQFF
TRBV15 CATSRDFIAGSSYNEQFF
TRBV20-1 CSARIANYGYTF
TRBV7-6 CASSLEVAGGYNEQFF
TRBV5-1 CASSRGHNSYEQYF
TRBV4-1 CASSQVWAEAGDSYEQYF
TRBV12-3/TRBV12-4 CASSLARNTEAFF
TRBV20-1 CSARPDSNSPLHF
TRBV5-5 CASSPLIAGGGSGQYF
TRBV20-1 CSARDPARGSFDEQFF
TRBV21-1 CASSKGSTRGLAPHYNEQFF
TRBV20-1 CSATGGAGEKLFF
TRBV9 CASSPFGTGELFF
TRBV3-1 CASTPGGDDTQYF
TRBV30 CAWSVLGEGGTEAFF
TRBV28 CASSLGQGIQPQHF
TRBV7-2 CASSGTSTDTQYF
TRBV21-1 CASSRATGVKGIHTQYF
TRBV10-2 CASRGTGATQYF
TRBV7-3 CASSHATGANQPQHF
TRBV12-3/TRBV12-4 CASSSPRLGKGYNEQFF
TRBV29-1 CSVPLAGGDNEQFF
TRBV20-1 CSAPLALFGRYTF
TRBV30 CAWSVKGMNTEAFF
TRBV5-1 CASSPGQGWTEAFF
TRBV10-3 CASRVNTEAFF
TRBV2 CASRPGLASDTQYF
TRBV4-1 CASNRGRSEKLFF
TRBV6-2/TRBV6-3 CASKVNTEAFF
TRBV7-8 CASSPGQPQKPQHF
TRBV7-2 CASSLSPSALQFF
TRBV5-1 CASSLGRGGNTQYF
TRBV5-4 CASSSDPSDTQYF
TRBV20-1 CSADGTADANTGELFF
TRBV28 CASSFSGAREQYF
TRBV9 CASSGGTGGMDSPLHF
TRBV28 CASLGSTFEKLFF
TRBV3-1 CASSQATQGDIQYF
TRBV5-1 CASSLDAGGTEAFF
TRBV27 CASTVLGQGAHEQYF
TRBV19 CASTSQGLTTGYTF
TRBV14 CASSHWRRGTYEQYF
TRBV7-9 CASSGTGGYGYTF
TRBV2 CASSGNRGPNYGYTF
TRBV11-1 CASSPRPVGTDTQYF
TRBV12-5 CASGTTGGYNEQFF
TRBV2 CASSENSHFSYEQYF
TRBV7-9 CASSLNGSPLHF
TRBV6-2/TRBV6-3 CASSYPYPALGQYF
TRBV6-5 CASSYQGPGNTQYF
TRBV28 CASGEVWNIQYF
TRBV11-2 CASSFGTSFEQYF